What follows are 24 T cell receptor beta chains derived from one specimen sequenced in a study of cytomegalovirus exposure and HLA in healthy donors. With 60 Vbeta and 13 Jbeta primers, the PCR was carried out. Here immunoSEQ multiplex PCR was the method, and the copy in TCRdb shows in-frame clones only, minus some. The data contain over 100,000 clones, about 83% of them singletons. Input material: PBMCs. The receptors were sampled from a woman aged 25 to 39 in good health and CMV-seronegative.

This rearrangement joins TRBV27 to TRBJ1-1; 7 nucleotides agree with TRBD1. V dropped 7 bases and J dropped 1; count of bases not matched to a gene: 6. This CDR3 spans 14 amino acids. CDR1 and CDR2 (germline): MNHEY, SMNVEV (reference sequence). The CDR3 is CASTRTGQNTEAFF. CDR3 nucleotide sequence: TGTGCCAGCACACGGACAGGCCAGAACACTGAAGCTTTCTTT.

The chain links TRBV28 to TRBJ2-3; 8 positions match TRBD1. The trim removed 5 bases at V and 0 bases at J, leaving 13 bases unmatched. The CDR3 is 18 residues long. CDR1 and CDR2 (germline): MDHEN, SYDVKM. CDR3 DNA sequence: TGTGCCAGCAGTGGGACAGGCCCGAATTTAGGGAGCACAGATACGCAGTATTTT. Encoded protein: CASSGTGPNLGSTDTQYF.

The rearrangement joins TRBV28 to TRBJ2-3; TRBD1 might be the D (6 bases). Looked up from germline, CDR1 is MDHEN and CDR2 is SYDVKM. The CDR3 length is 15 residues. V was pared by 6 bases and J by 1 base, with 14 bases between. The CDR3: CASRTQGSGTDTQYF. The CDR3, as DNA: TGTGCCAGCAGGACACAGGGATCTGGCACAGATACGCAGTATTTT.

The V call is TRBV10-3, the J call TRBJ2-2; 7 positions match TRBD2. The CDR3 loop spans 14 amino acids. V dropped 7 bases and J dropped 1; count of bases not matched to a gene: 3. Germline CDR1 reads ENHRY; CDR2 reads SYGVKD. This chain's CDR3 is CAITAGRNTGELFF. DNA for the CDR3: TGTGCCATCACAGCGGGGAGGAACACCGGGGAGCTGTTTTTT.

The rearrangement joins TRBV7-9 to TRBJ2-2; 9 bases line up with TRBD1. Germline-derived CDR1 and CDR2 are SEHNR and FQNEAQ (reference sequence). With 5 bases clipped from V and 7 bases from J, the junction kept 11 bases outside the gene matches. The CDR3 consists of 16 residues. In DNA form, the CDR3 reads TGTGCCAGCAGCGGGTACAGGGGGCGCGGGGACGGGGAGCTGTTTTTT. This translates into CASSGYRGRGDGELFF.

The rearrangement uses TRBV5-1 and TRBJ1-1; TRBD1 matches at 7 bases. This CDR3 contains 15 residues. Germline CDR1 and CDR2: SGHRS and YFSETQ. J was trimmed by 2 bases and V by 1 base; bases with no gene match: 5. In DNA, the CDR3 is TGCGCCAGCAGCTTGACCTACAGGGGCAACACTGAAGCTTTCTTT. This gives the protein CASSLTYRGNTEAFF.

The chain employs TRBV7-9 and TRBJ1-5; D is unresolved. Trimming removed 1 base from V and 1 base from J, with 8 bases in between. The CDR3 is made up of 15 amino acids. Germline loops: CDR1 SEHNR, CDR2 FQNEAQ (reference sequence). CDR3 DNA sequence: TGTGCCAGCAGCTTAGGTTACCAGAGCAATCAGCCCCAGCATTTT. It encodes CASSLGYQSNQPQHF.

This chain joins TRBV2 and TRBJ1-5; D gene unclear. Deletions cut 4 bases from V and 4 bases from J, with 8 bases between. Per germline, CDR1 SNHLY and CDR2 FYNNEI. The CDR3 sequence is 13 residues long. The CDR3: CASSVHPNQPQHF. The CDR3 nucleotides read TGTGCCAGCAGTGTACACCCGAATCAGCCCCAGCATTTT.

This chain links TRBV30 with TRBJ1-4; maybe TRBD1 (6 bases). Germline values: CDR1 GTSNPN, CDR2 SVGIG (reference sequence). Trimming removed 8 bases at V and 0 bases at J, with 10 bases between. The CDR3 totals 13 residues. CDR3 loop: CAGSGATNEKLFF. CDR3 in DNA: TGTGCCGGCTCAGGGGCAACTAATGAAAAACTGTTTTTT.

This clone was found a few times. The V gene is TRBV5-6, the J gene TRBJ1-6; 7 positions agree with TRBD1. The length of the CDR3 is 16 residues. Germline CDR1 reads SGHDT; CDR2 reads YYEEEE. The J segment lost 6 bases and the V segment lost 4 bases, leaving 10 bases of the junction unmatched. The CDR3: CASSIQGFGGNSPLHF. As DNA, the CDR3 is TGTGCCAGCAGCATACAGGGGTTCGGTGGTAATTCACCCCTCCACTTT.

The J gene is TRBJ2-1, the V gene TRBV9, with 8 bases matching TRBD2. The CDR3 length is 17 residues. CDR1 and CDR2 (germline): SGDLS, YYNGEE. V lost 4 bases and J lost 2; bases outside the gene matches: 11. The CDR3 coding sequence is TGTGCCAGCAGCCCCGCCCTCCGAGCGGGAGCCTACAATGAGCAGTTCTTC. Translation: CASSPALRAGAYNEQFF.

The chain employs TRBV28 and TRBJ1-5; 10 bases fit TRBD1. The CDR3 runs 16 residues. Losses at the gene ends were 6 bases for V and 5 bases for J; bases not matched to a gene: 10. Germline CDR1 and CDR2: MDHEN and SYDVKM. CDR3 sequence: CASRDRQGAPDQPQHF. The CDR3 bases are TGTGCCAGCAGGGATCGACAGGGGGCGCCGGATCAGCCCCAGCATTTT.

The CDR3 DNA is TGTGCCAGTAGTACCCCCCGGGACAGGGATTCCACCGGGGAGCTGTTTTTT. As protein: CASSTPRDRDSTGELFF. The J gene is TRBJ2-2, the V gene TRBV19, with 9 bases matching TRBD1. The CDR3 sequence is 17 residues long. J was trimmed by 4 bases and V by 4 bases; bases with no gene match: 10. The germline V gene encodes CDR1 LNHDA and CDR2 SQIVND (reference sequence).

The V call is TRBV28, the J call TRBJ2-1; perhaps TRBD1 as D (5 bases). The CDR3 is 12 amino acids. Germline loops: CDR1 MDHEN, CDR2 SYDVKM. The ends were cut back, 6 bases at V and 10 bases at J, with 13 bases in the middle. The CDR3 sequence: CASRETDSEQFF. Here the CDR3 DNA reads TGTGCCAGCAGAGAGACAGACTCCGAGCAGTTCTTC.

This rearrangement joins TRBV19 to TRBJ1-1, with a tentative D call TRBD1 (5 bases). V was trimmed by 6 bases and J by 5 bases, leaving 16 bases between them. CDR3 size: 14 residues. CDR1 is LNHDA and CDR2 is SQIVND in the germline V gene (reference sequence). The DNA for the CDR3 is TGTGCCAGTAGGACAGTCGGTCGGGGGACTGAAGCTTTCTTT. This sequence encodes CASRTVGRGTEAFF.

This sequence joins TRBV7-8 and TRBJ1-1, with a possible D match to TRBD1 (5 bases). V lost 2 bases and J lost 5, with 15 bases in between. The CDR3 runs to 15 residues. Germline V CDR1 and CDR2: SGHVS, FQNEAQ. CDR3: CASSLMGQRRTEAFF. CDR3 coding DNA: TGTGCCAGCAGCTTAATGGGGCAACGCAGAACTGAAGCTTTCTTT.

V is TRBV30 and J is TRBJ1-2, with D hard to call. Trimming stripped 2 bases from V and 2 bases from J, with 15 bases between. The CDR3 length is 15 residues. Germline CDR1 GTSNPN, CDR2 SVGIG (reference sequence). CDR3 amino acids: CAWSKLGSKNYGYTF. The CDR3 nucleotides are TGTGCCTGGAGTAAGTTGGGCTCAAAAAACTATGGCTACACCTTC.

This chain uses TRBV5-1 with TRBJ2-1; weak D call: TRBD1 (6 bases). This CDR3 region has 14 residues. The V end was cut by 2 bases, the J end by 10 bases, with 16 bases between. From germline, CDR1 is SGHRS and CDR2 YFSETQ. The CDR3 is CASSFQLQGPEQFF. The CDR3 DNA reads TGCGCCAGCAGCTTCCAGCTACAGGGTCCCGAGCAGTTCTTC.

This clone was picked up one time. The chain employs TRBV7-2 and TRBJ1-4; D call uncertain. Germline V lookup: CDR1 SGHTA, CDR2 FQGNSA. Trimming left V 5 bases short and J 8 bases short, with 15 bases between. The CDR3 covers 14 residues. The CDR3 sequence is CASSRNSRGEKLFF. The DNA for the CDR3 is TGTGCCAGCAGCCGAAACTCAAGAGGGGAAAAACTGTTTTTT.

The chain couples TRBV2 to TRBJ2-1; no clear D. Trimming left V 2 bases short and J 0 bases short, with 11 bases between. Germline CDR1 and CDR2: SNHLY and FYNNEI. This CDR3 region has 16 residues. The CDR3 nucleotides read TGTGCCAGCAGTGAATGGGCCAGAAGCTCCTACAATGAGCAGTTCTTC. Amino acids: CASSEWARSSYNEQFF.

This clone was counted a single time. Sequence at one end of the junction differs from germline and may be a read error. The J gene is TRBJ1-1, the V gene TRBV7-9; 9 bases line up with TRBD1. The CDR3 length is 11 residues. Germline CDR1 and CDR2: SEHNR and FQNEAQ (reference sequence). CDR3 DNA sequence: TGTGCCAGCAGCCCGGGACAGGGCCTCCGTTTT. Its translation is CASSPGQGLRF.

V is TRBV30 and J is TRBJ2-4; D may be TRBD1 (5 bases). The CDR3 has 15 residues. Germline V CDR1 and CDR2: GTSNPN, SVGIG (reference sequence). V was shortened by 3 bases and J by 7 bases, with 19 bases between the two germline ends. The CDR3 DNA reads TGTGCCTGGAGAGACAAGAGTAGGGGTGCGAACATTCAGTACTTC. It is translated as CAWRDKSRGANIQYF.

J is TRBJ2-1 and V is TRBV7-2, with a weak D call TRBD1 (6 bases). CDR1 is SGHTA and CDR2 is FQGNSA in the germline V gene. V lost 5 bases, J lost 4 bases, and 15 bases lay in between. The length of the CDR3 is 15 residues. The CDR3: CASSQTRDTYNEQFF. The CDR3 nucleotides read TGTGCCAGCAGCCAAACTCGGGACACATACAATGAGCAGTTCTTC.

The rearrangement links TRBV25-1 to TRBJ2-3; D ambiguous. Per the germline V gene, CDR1 is MGHDK and CDR2 is SYGVNS. The CDR3 is made up of 17 amino acids. The ends were cut back, 5 bases at V and 2 bases at J, with 20 bases in the middle. CDR3 in DNA: TGTGCCAGCAGTCCCCGTTGGAGCGTTACCCCCACAGATACGCAGTATTTT. Translation gives CASSPRWSVTPTDTQYF.